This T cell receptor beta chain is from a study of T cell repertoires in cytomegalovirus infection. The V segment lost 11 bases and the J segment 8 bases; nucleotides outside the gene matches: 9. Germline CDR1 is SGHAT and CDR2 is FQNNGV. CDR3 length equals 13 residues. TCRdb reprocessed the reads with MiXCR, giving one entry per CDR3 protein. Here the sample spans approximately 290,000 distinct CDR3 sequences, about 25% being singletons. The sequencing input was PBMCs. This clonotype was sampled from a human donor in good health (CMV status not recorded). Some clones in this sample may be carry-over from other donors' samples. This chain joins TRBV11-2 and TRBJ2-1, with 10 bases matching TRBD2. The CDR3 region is CAAGVAGGHEQFF. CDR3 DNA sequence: TGTGCCGCAGGGGTAGCGGGGGGCCATGAGCAGTTCTTC.